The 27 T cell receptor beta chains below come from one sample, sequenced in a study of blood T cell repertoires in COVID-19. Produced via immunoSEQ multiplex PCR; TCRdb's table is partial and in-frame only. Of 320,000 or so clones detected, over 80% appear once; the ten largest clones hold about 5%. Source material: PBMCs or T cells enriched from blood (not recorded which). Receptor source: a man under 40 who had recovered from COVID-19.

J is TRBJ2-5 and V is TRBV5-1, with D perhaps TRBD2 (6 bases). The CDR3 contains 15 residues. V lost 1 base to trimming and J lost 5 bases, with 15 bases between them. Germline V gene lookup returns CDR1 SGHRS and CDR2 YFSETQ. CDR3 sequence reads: CASSLRWGLGETQYF. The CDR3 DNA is TGCGCCAGCAGCTTGAGGTGGGGACTCGGCGAGACCCAGTACTTC.

CDR3 sequence (DNA): TGTGCCAGTAGTAAGGGACTAGCGCAAGAGACCCAGTACTTC. Protein sequence: CASSKGLAQETQYF. The chain has TRBV19 and TRBJ2-5; 10 bases line up with TRBD2. Germline loops: CDR1 LNHDA, CDR2 SQIVND (reference sequence). After removal of 4 bases from V and 2 bases from J, the junction contained 1 base not matched to a gene. This CDR3 region has 14 residues.

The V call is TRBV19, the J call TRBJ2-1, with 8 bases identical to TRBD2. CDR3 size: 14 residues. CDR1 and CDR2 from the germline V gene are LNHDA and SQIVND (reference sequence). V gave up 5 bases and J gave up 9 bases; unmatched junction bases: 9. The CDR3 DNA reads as TGTGCCAGTAGTCAGCGGGGGACCGGTACTGAGCAGTTCTTC. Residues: CASSQRGTGTEQFF.

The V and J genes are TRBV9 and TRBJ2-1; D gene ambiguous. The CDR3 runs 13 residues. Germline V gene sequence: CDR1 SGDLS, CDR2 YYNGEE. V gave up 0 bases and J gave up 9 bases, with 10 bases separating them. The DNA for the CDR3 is TGTGCCAGCAGCGTAGAAACAGTTGGTGAGCAGTTCTTC. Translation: CASSVETVGEQFF.

The CDR3 DNA sequence: TGTGCCACCAGTGACTGGACAGCCGAAGGAGGCTACACCTTC. Translating it yields CATSDWTAEGGYTF. The chain employs TRBV24-1 and TRBJ1-2; D might be TRBD1 (6 bases). The CDR3 is made up of 14 amino acids. Between the trimmed V and J ends, which lost 4 bases and 8 bases, there was a span of 16 bases. In germline, CDR1 is KGHDR, CDR2 SFDVKD.

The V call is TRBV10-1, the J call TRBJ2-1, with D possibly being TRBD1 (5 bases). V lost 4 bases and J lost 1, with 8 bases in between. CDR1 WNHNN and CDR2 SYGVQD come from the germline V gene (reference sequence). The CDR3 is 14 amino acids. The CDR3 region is CASSAQVSYNEQFF. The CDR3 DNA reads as TGCGCCAGCAGTGCACAGGTATCCTACAATGAGCAGTTCTTC.

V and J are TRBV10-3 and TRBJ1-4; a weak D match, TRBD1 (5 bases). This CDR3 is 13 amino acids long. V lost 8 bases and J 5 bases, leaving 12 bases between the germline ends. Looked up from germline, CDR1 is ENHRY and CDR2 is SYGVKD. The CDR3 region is CAIRPGRNEKLFF. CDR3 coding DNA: TGTGCCATCCGGCCAGGGAGGAATGAAAAACTGTTTTTT.

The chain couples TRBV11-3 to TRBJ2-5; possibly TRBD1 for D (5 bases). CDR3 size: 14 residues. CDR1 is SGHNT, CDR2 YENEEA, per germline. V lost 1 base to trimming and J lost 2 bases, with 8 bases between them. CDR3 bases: TGTGCCAGCAGCTTAGGGCAGGGACAAGAGACCCAGTACTTC. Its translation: CASSLGQGQETQYF.

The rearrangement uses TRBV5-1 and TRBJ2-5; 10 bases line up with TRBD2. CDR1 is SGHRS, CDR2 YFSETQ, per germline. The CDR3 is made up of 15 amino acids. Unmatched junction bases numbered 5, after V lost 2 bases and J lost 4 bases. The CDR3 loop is CASSLAGGLVETQYF. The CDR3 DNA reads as TGCGCCAGCAGCTTAGCGGGGGGGTTAGTAGAGACCCAGTACTTC.

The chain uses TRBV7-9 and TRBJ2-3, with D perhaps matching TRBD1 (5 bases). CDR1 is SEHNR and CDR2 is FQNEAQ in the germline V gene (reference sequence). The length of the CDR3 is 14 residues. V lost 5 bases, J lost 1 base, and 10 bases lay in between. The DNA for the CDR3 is TGTGCCAGCAGCCTAGACAGTGGCACAGATACGCAGTATTTT. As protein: CASSLDSGTDTQYF. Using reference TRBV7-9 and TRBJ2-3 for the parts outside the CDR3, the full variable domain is DTGVSQNPRHKITKRGQNVTFRCDPISEHNRLYWYRQTLGQGPEFLTYFQNEAQLEKSRLLSDRFSAERPKGSFSTLEIQRTEQGDSAMYLCASSLDSGTDTQYFGPGTRLTVL.

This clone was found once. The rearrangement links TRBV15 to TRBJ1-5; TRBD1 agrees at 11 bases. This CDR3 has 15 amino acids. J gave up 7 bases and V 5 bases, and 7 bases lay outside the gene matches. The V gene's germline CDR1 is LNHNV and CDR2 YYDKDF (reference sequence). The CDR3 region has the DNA TGTGCCACCAGCCCACCGGGACAGGGGGGGCAGCCCCAGCATTTT. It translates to CATSPPGQGGQPQHF.

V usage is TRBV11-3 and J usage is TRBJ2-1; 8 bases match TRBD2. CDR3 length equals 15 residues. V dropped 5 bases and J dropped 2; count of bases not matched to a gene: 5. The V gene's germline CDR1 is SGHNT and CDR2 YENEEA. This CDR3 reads CASSTRGGPYNEQFF. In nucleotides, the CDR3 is TGTGCCAGCAGCACACGCGGGGGGCCCTACAATGAGCAGTTCTTC.

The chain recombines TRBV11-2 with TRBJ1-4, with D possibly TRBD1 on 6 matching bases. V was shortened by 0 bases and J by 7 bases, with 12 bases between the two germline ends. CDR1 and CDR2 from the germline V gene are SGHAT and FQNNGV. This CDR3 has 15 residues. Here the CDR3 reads CASSLDLKQGEKLFF. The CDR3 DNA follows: TGTGCCAGCAGCTTAGATCTAAAACAGGGTGAAAAACTGTTTTTT. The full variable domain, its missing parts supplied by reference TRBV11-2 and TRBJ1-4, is EAGVAQSPRYKIIEKRQSVAFWCNPISGHATLYWYQQILGQGPKLLIQFQNNGVVDDSQLPKDRFSAERLKGVDSTLKIQPAKLEDSAVYLCASSLDLKQGEKLFFGSGTQLSVL.

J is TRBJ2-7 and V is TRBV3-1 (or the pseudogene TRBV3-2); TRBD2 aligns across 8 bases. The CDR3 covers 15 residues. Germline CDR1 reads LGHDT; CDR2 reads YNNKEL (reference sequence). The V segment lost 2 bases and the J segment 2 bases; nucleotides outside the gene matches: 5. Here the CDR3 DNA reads TGTGCCAGCAGCCAACTGGGCGGGGGGACCTACGAGCAGTACTTC. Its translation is CASSQLGGGTYEQYF.

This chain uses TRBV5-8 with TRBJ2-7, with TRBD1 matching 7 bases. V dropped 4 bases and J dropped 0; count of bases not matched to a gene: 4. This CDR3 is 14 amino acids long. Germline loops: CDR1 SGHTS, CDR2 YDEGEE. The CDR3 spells CASSRGQNSYEQYF. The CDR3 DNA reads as TGTGCCAGCAGCCGGGGACAGAACTCCTACGAGCAGTACTTC. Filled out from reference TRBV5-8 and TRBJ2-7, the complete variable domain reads EAGVTQSPTHLIKTRGQQATLRCSPISGHTSVYWYQQALGLGLQFLLWYDEGEERNRGNFPPRFSGRQFPNYSSELNVNALELEDSALYLCASSRGQNSYEQYFGPGTRLTVT.

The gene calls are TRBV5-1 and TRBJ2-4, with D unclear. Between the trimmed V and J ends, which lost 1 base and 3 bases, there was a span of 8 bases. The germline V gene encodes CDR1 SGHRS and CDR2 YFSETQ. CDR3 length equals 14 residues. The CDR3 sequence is CASSLNGVKNIQYF. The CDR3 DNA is TGCGCCAGCAGCTTGAACGGAGTCAAAAACATTCAGTACTTC.

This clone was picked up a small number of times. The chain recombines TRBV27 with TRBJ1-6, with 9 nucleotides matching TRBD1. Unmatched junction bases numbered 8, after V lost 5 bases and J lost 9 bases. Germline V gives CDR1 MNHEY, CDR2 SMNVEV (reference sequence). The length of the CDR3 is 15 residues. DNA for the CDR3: TGTGCCAGCAGTCTTCGGACAGGGGCGAGTTCACCCCTCCACTTT. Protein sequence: CASSLRTGASSPLHF.

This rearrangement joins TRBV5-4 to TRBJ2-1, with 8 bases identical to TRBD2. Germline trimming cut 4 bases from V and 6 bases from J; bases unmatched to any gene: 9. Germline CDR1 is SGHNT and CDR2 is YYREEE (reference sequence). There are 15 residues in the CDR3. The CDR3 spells CASSAPSGSFNEQFF. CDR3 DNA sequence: TGTGCCAGCAGCGCCCCTAGCGGGTCTTTCAATGAGCAGTTCTTC. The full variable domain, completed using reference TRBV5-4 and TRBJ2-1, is ETGVTQSPTHLIKTRGQQVTLRCSSQSGHNTVSWYQQALGQGPQFIFQYYREEENGRGNFPPRFSGLQFPNYSSELNVNALELDDSALYLCASSAPSGSFNEQFFGPGTRLTVL.

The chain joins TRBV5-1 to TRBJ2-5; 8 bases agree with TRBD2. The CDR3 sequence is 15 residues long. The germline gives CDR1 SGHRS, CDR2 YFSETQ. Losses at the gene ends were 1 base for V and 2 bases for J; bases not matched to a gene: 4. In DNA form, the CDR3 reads TGCGCCAGCAGCTTGACTAGCGGTCTTCAAGAGACCCAGTACTTC. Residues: CASSLTSGLQETQYF.

The DNA of the CDR3 is TGTGCCAGCATTACCCAGGGAGGGCAAGAGACCCAGTACTTC. The encoded protein is CASITQGGQETQYF. The gene calls are TRBV2 and TRBJ2-5, with 7 bases matching TRBD2. This CDR3 comprises 14 residues. Germline CDR1 is SNHLY and CDR2 is FYNNEI. V trimming: 7 bases; J trimming: 2 bases; junction bases outside the gene matches: 7. The complete variable domain, with remaining parts taken from reference TRBV2 and TRBJ2-5, reads EPEVTQTPSHQVTQMGQEVILRCVPISNHLYFYWYRQILGQKVEFLVSFYNNEISEKSEIFDDQFSVERPDGSNFTLKIRSTKLEDSAMYFCASITQGGQETQYFGPGTRLLVL.

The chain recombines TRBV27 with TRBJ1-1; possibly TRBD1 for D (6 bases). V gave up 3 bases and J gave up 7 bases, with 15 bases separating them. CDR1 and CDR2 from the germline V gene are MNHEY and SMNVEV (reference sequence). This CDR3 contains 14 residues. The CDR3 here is CASSFGQSIIEAFF. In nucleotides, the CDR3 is TGTGCCAGCAGTTTTGGACAGTCAATTATTGAAGCTTTCTTT.

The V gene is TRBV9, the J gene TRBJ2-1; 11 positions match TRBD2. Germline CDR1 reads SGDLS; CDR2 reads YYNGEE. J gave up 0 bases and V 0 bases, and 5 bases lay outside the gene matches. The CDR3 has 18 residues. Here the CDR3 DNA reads TGTGCCAGCAGCGTAGGACTAGCGGGGAAAACCTCCTACAATGAGCAGTTCTTC. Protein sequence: CASSVGLAGKTSYNEQFF.

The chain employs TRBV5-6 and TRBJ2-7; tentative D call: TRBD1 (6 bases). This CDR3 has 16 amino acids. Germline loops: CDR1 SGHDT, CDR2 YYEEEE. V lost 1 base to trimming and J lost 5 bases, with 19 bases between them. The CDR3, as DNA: TGTGCCAGCAGCTTGAGGATGAGGGGGACCCGCAACGAGCAGTACTTC. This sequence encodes CASSLRMRGTRNEQYF. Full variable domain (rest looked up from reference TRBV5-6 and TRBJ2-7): DAGVTQSPTHLIKTRGQQVTLRCSPKSGHDTVSWYQQALGQGPQFIFQYYEEEERQRGNFPDRFSGHQFPNYSSELNVNALLLGDSALYLCASSLRMRGTRNEQYFGPGTRLTVT.

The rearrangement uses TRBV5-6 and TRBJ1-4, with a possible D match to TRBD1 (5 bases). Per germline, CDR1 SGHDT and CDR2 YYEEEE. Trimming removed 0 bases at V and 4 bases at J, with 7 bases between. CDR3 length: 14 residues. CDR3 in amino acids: CASSLGQINEKLFF. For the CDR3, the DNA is TGTGCCAGCAGCTTGGGACAGATTAATGAAAAACTGTTTTTT. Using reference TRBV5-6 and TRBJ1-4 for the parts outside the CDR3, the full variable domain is DAGVTQSPTHLIKTRGQQVTLRCSPKSGHDTVSWYQQALGQGPQFIFQYYEEEERQRGNFPDRFSGHQFPNYSSELNVNALLLGDSALYLCASSLGQINEKLFFGSGTQLSVL.

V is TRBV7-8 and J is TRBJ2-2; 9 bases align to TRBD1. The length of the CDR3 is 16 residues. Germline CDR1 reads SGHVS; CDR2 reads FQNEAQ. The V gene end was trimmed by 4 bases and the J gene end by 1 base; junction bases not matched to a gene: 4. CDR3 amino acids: CASSSDRGRNTGELFF. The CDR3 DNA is TGTGCCAGCAGCTCCGACAGGGGGAGGAACACCGGGGAGCTGTTTTTT.

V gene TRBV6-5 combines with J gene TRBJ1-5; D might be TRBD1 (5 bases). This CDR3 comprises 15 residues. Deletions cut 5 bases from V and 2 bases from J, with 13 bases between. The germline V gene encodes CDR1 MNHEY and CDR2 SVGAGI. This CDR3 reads CASSRQHDGNQPQHF. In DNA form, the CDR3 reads TGTGCCAGCAGTCGACAGCATGATGGCAATCAGCCCCAGCATTTT.

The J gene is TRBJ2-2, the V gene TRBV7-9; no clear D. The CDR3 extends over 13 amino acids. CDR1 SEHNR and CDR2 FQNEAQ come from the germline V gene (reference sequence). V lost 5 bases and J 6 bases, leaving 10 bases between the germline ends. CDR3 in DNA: TGTGCCAGCAGCGCCGTGCCGGCCGGGGAGCTGTTTTTT. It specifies CASSAVPAGELFF. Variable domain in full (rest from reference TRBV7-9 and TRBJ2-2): DTGVSQNPRHKITKRGQNVTFRCDPISEHNRLYWYRQTLGQGPEFLTYFQNEAQLEKSRLLSDRFSAERPKGSFSTLEIQRTEQGDSAMYLCASSAVPAGELFFGEGSRLTVL.